This entry is about one T cell receptor (beta chain). This clone has only a few counts. Its antigen remains undetermined. Gene names and germline sequences here are all drawn from mouse data. Read data end 1 residue before the CDR3 end; the end is taken from the germline J gene. The time point label for this specimen denotes: mouse harvest day 7 after allogeneic transplant. Each mouse graft consisted of 10^7 T-cell-depleted bone marrow cells plus 10^6 splenic CD5+ T cells and was given by tail vein injection. Mouse GVHD was modeled in a major MHC-mismatch B6 (H2b) into BALB/c (H2d) model, with tissues profiled at day 7 or 14. Mouse tissues and retro-orbital blood were harvested on day 7 or 14 post-transplant using separate sterile tools per animal; livers were flushed beforehand. Before genomic DNA was isolated with the DNeasy Blood & Tissue Kit, mouse tissues were minced with razor blades in buffered saline.

Library construction relied on the immunoSEQ multiplex PCR assay. TCRbeta CDR3 sequencing was performed at survey depth by Adaptive Biotechnologies, and CDR3 sequences, V/J genes, productive frequency and template counts were reported. TCR beta CDR3 regions were amplified from genomic DNA instead of RNA. Under the source paper's analysis protocol: Jensen-Shannon divergence was used to quantify pairwise repertoire overlap between tissues, with a value of 1 indicating complete divergence and a value of 0 indicating identical repertoires. Based on pairwise JSD values, tissues were grouped by single-linkage agglomerative hierarchical clustering, and the results were shown as dendrograms. GLIPH2 was applied to all patient samples using simulation_depth 1000, kmer_min_depth 3, and cdr3_length_cutoff 8, and only groups with more than two unique CDR3s were retained. A standardized tissue-overlap score extrapolated Jaccard GLIPH-group overlap across patients to a standard repertoire size of 1000 clones. Linear mixed-effect models, with tissue as a fixed effect and individual as a random effect, were used to test how diversity related to clinical or experimental variables. The table comes from immuneACCESS by way of TCRdb, which keeps in-frame sequences with V and J called. Part of the clones is missing from these tables; in studies checked, under half for an unresolved V gene and the rest for unknown reasons. D and trimming come from the DNA, and the V and J calls and clone size come from that table. Here the sample has some 8,000 clones; 46% occur a single time. 7% to 8.5% of the sample is taken by the ten largest.

The data were obtained in a study of tissue T cells after allogeneic stem cell transplantation (dated by TCRdb to about 2022). Background for the entire study: TCR beta repertoires were profiled across many tissues obtained from research autopsies of patients with and without GVHD, as well as in mouse models of GVHD. The human part of the study was a prospective observational study with no blinding and no randomization. Findings and caveats that apply to the study as a whole: Few T cell clones were found to be shared across patients, but shared repertoire signatures across patients were revealed in a tissue-specific fashion by motif-based clustering. Within patients, how anatomically similar tissues were was a major factor shaping TCR repertoire composition, regardless of disease or transplant status. A small and clinically heterogeneous patient cohort was studied, and sampling depth was acknowledged as a limitation. In both patients and mice, only a limited portion of the TCR repertoire detected in tissues was captured by blood and spleen T cells. The study did not determine which tissue TCRs were alloreactive or antigen-specific, and some clones might have been persisting host cells.

The CDR3 numbers 13 residues from cysteine through phenylalanine. Sequencing covers 36 bases of the CDR3, shown here with the frame starting at base 1. V is reduced by 1 base and J by 3 bases, leaving a spacing of 4 bases between them. From a lookup of the germline V gene (reference sequence), CDR1 and CDR2 are NSQYPW and LRSPGD. Here the chain combines TRBV1 and TRBJ1-5; no confident D gene assignment can be made. The TCR was taken from a female BALB/c mouse given C57BL/6 T cells with graft-versus-host disease after an allogeneic hematopoietic cell transplant. Source material: gut tissue. The CDR3 has the sequence CTCSAAGNQAPLF. CDR3 bases read: TGCACCTGCAGTGCAGCAGGCAACCAGGCTCCGCTT.